This T cell receptor (beta chain) was sequenced for a study of OX40 agonist ivuxolimab in advanced cancers. The wider study: Intravenous ivuxolimab at 0.01 to 10 mg/kg was given to patients every 2 weeks. Dose-escalation patients were diagnosed with hepatocellular carcinoma, melanoma, renal cell cancer or head and neck cancer. Those enrolled were less than 85% male, with a mean age of roughly 62 years and ages from roughly 20 to 85. Study observations and caveats: Relatively little clonal expansion, among the lowest observed, appeared in partial responders at 0.1-3.0 mg/kg.

In regard to this clone: Its antigen is still unknown.

The length of the CDR3 is 16 residues. The V gene's germline CDR1 is SGHTA and CDR2 FQGNSA. Unmatched junction bases numbered 6, after V lost 5 bases and J lost 2 bases. Clones were sequenced by immunoSEQ multiplex PCR, and TCRdb holds only the in-frame ones, with some missing. The table shows 65,000 to 70,000 clones, with roughly 91% occurring only once. Sequenced material: CD4+ or CD8+ T cells sorted from blood, taken in a trial of the OX40 agonist ivuxolimab. This sequence was found in an adult with an advanced solid tumor such as melanoma, head and neck, liver or kidney cancer. The V gene is TRBV7-2, the J gene TRBJ2-2; 9 positions agree with TRBD1. The CDR3 region is CASSQGQGRNTGELFF. CDR3 DNA: TGTGCCAGCAGCCAGGGACAGGGACGAAACACCGGGGAGCTGTTTTTT.